This T cell receptor (beta chain) was retrieved from a study of shared clonotypes between healthy human individuals. For the study at large: The composition of the donors was a couple of women and a few men aged 18 to 49.

Trimming stripped 10 bases from V and 2 bases from J, with 15 bases between. CDR1 is MDHEN and CDR2 is SYDVKM in the germline V gene. CDR3 length: 14 residues. The sequencing of unsorted PBMC DNA took place on ten immunoSEQ deep assay plates. Produced via immunoSEQ multiplex PCR; TCRdb's table is partial and in-frame only. The sample holds about 99,000 clones, around 43% seen once. The receptor comes from a woman aged 40 to 50 in good health. Some clones in this sample may be carry-over from other donors' samples. The gene calls are TRBV28 and TRBJ2-1; no clear D. The specimen sequenced was PBMCs. The CDR3 here is CAIDADTTYNEQFF. The CDR3 DNA follows: TGTGCCATCGACGCAGACACTACCTACAATGAGCAGTTCTTC. Filled out from reference TRBV28 and TRBJ2-1, the complete variable domain reads DVKVTQSSRYLVKRTGEKVFLECVQDMDHENMFWYRQDPGLGLRLIYFSYDVKMKEKGDIPEGYSVSREKKERFSLILESASTNQTSMYLCAIDADTTYNEQFFGPGTRLTVL.